This T cell receptor (beta chain) was obtained from a study of T cell changes during pregnancy in multiple sclerosis. V lost 3 bases and J lost 4, with 15 bases in between. The CDR3 consists of 15 residues. CDR1 is LNHDA, CDR2 SQIVND, per germline (reference sequence). Clones were read by immunoSEQ multiplex PCR, and TCRdb kept only the in-frame ones, dropping some. Of under 70,000 clones in the sample, roughly nine tenths are singletons; the top ten hold around 0.8%. The V gene is TRBV19, the J gene TRBJ2-5; possibly TRBD2 for D (5 bases). This receptor was obtained from a female donor with multiple sclerosis, enrolled in a pregnancy study. Specimen: CD4+ T cells from peripheral blood mononuclear cells, collected in the first trimester of pregnancy. CDR3 coding DNA: TGTGCCAGTAGTATCCAGACGCTAGCAGGAGAGACCCAGTACTTC. It is translated as CASSIQTLAGETQYF. Using reference TRBV19 and TRBJ2-5 for the parts outside the CDR3, the full variable domain is DGGITQSPKYLFRKEGQNVTLSCEQNLNHDAMYWYRQDPGQGLRLIYYSQIVNDFQKGDIAEGYSVSREKKESFPLTVTSAQKNPTAFYLCASSIQTLAGETQYFGPGTRLLVL.